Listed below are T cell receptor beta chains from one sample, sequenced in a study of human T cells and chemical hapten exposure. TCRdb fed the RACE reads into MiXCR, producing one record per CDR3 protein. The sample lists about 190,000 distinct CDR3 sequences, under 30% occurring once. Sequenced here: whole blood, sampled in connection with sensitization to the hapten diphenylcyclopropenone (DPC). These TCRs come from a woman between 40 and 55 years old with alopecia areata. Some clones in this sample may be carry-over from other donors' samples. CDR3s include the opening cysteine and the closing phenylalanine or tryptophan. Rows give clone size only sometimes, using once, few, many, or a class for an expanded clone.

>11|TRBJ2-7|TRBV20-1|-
CSASHDYEQYF
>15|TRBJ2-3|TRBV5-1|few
CASSLAGRQSDTQYF
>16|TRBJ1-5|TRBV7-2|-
CASSLGLPFSNQPQHF
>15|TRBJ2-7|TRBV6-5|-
CASSYSSGQPYEQYF
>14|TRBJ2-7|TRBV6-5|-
CASTQDRVPYEQYF
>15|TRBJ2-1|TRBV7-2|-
CASSVNSGSQREQFF
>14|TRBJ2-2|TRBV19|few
CASNPWEDTGELFF
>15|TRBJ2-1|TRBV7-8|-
CASSLDTGGYNEQFF
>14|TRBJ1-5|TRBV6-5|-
CASSYSGRGQPQHF
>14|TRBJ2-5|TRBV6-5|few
CASRQTGLGETQYF
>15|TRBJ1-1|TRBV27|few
CASSLFPPRTGRAFF
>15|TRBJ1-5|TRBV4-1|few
CASSQEGRPEQPQHF
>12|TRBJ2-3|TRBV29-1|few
CSAGNSADTQYF
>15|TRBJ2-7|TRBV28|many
CASSSRTSGGYEQYF
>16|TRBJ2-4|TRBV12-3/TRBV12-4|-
CASSSLSWGAKNIQYF
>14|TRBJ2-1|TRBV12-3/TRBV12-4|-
CATRLAGGYNEQFF
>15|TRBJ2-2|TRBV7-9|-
CASSARTAGSGELFF
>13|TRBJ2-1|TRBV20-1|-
CSASSGHINEQFF
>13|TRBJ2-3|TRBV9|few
CASSEGPRDTQYF
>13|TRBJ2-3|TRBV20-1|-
CSARVPSTDTQYF
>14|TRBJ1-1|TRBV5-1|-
CASSFLEANTEAFF
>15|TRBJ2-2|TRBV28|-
CASSLAGAGTGELFF
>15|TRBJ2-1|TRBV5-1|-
CASSSPGLFYNEQFF
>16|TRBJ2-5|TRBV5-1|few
CASSLLIAEGAETQYF
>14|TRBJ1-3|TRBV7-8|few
CASSLARSGNTIYF
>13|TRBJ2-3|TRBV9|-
CASSVDLADTQYF
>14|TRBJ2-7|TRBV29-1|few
CSVELAGFSYEQYF
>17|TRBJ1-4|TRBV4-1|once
CASSQGQGARGNEKLFF
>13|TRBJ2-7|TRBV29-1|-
CSVEGLSSYEQYF
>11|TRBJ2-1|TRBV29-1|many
CSVGQINEQFF
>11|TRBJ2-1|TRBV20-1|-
CSARDLNEQFF
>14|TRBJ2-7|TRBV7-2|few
CASSPGIAPYEQYF
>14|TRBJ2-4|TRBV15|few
CATSRDGQGFIQYF
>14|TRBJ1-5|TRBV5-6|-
CASSKGTANQPQHF
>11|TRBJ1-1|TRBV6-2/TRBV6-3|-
CASSVQGAAFF
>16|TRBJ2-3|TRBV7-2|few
CASSLMWGSSTDTQYF
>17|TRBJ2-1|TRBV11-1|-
CASSILAGLNPYNEQFF
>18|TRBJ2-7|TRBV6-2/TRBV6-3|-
CASSKSTSGRFEAYEQYF
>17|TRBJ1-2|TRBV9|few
CASSVDPSTGLEYGYTF
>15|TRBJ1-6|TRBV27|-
CASSRTGDPPSPLHF
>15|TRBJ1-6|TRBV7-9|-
CASRARDSLYSPLHF
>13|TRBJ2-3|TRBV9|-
CASSVDSYLTQYF
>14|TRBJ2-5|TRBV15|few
CATSKGQPEETQYF
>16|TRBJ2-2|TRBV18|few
CASSPLGGSVNGELFF
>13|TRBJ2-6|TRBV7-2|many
CASSFAGANVLTF
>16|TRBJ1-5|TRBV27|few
CASSLDPGGINQPQHF
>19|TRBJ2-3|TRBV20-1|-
CSAPIRALAGRLGTDTQYF
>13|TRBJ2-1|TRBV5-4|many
CASSLAGSIEQFF
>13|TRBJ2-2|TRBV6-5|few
CAISTGTGGELFF
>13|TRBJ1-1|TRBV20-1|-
CSGSTGSNTEAFF
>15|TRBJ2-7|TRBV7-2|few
CASSPQGGQGYEQYF
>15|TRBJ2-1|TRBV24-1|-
CATSDPDSSYNEQFF
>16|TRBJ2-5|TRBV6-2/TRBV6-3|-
CASSQPQGTLQETQYF
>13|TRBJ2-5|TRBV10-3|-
CAISERGQETQYF